These 12 T cell receptor beta chains came from one sample sequenced in a study of breast tumors, draining lymph nodes, adjacent tissues. The lymph nodes were axillary draining lymph nodes from breast cancer patients. TCRdb re-derived calls from the multiplex PCR reads in MiXCR, one entry per CDR3 protein. The sample records some 170,000 distinct CDR3 sequences, around a third being singletons. Material for sequencing was axillary lymph node tissue. The receptors shown here come from a female donor with breast cancer. Some clones in this sample may be carry-over from other donors' samples.

Comment on this clonotype: A much larger clone lies one base from this, so it may be a read error. The chain has TRBV2 and TRBJ1-1, with D unclear. Germline CDR1 reads SNHLY; CDR2 reads FYNNEI. The CDR3 contains 15 residues. V lost 5 bases and J lost 4, with 17 bases in between. Here the CDR3 DNA reads TGTGCCAGCAGTACCATCACGGGAAAAGGCACTGAAGCTTTCTTT. Its protein is CASSTITGKGTEAFF.

This clonotype was counted many times. A much larger clone is a single base away; this may be a read error. This chain uses TRBV20-1 with TRBJ2-7; TRBD2 matches at 10 bases. CDR3 size: 16 residues. Looked up from germline, CDR1 is DFQATT and CDR2 is SNEGSKA (reference sequence). V lost 2 bases to trimming and J lost 6 bases; unmatched junction nucleotides: 13. The CDR3 nucleotides read TGCAGTGCTAGACGGCTAGCGGGAGAGGCAGTAGGCGAGCAGTACTTC. Translating gives CSARRLAGEAVGEQYF.

This clonotype was counted ten times or more. The chain links TRBV6-4 to TRBJ2-5; 9 positions agree with TRBD2. This CDR3 contains 18 residues. The V and J ends lost 5 bases and 0 bases, in that order; junction bases with no gene match: 13. Per the germline V gene, CDR1 is MRHNA and CDR2 is SNTAGT. CDR3 in amino acids: CASSHDPQRGVNQETQYF. In DNA form, the CDR3 reads TGTGCCAGCAGTCACGACCCCCAGCGGGGGGTCAACCAAGAGACCCAGTACTTC.

Regarding this clonotype: A much more abundant neighbour one base away suggests this may be a read error. This chain links TRBV6-1 with TRBJ1-5; weak D call: TRBD1 (6 bases). Germline CDR1 MNHNS, CDR2 SASEGT. V gave up 5 bases and J gave up 2 bases, with 13 bases separating them. The CDR3 extends over 15 amino acids. The CDR3 DNA reads as TGTGCCAGCAGTCGGAACAGGGTAGGCAATCAGCCCCAGCATTTT. Translated: CASSRNRVGNQPQHF.

The chain carries TRBV6-5 and TRBJ2-6; D call uncertain. V was pared by 2 bases and J by 4 bases, with 9 bases between. There are 15 residues in the CDR3. The germline V gene has CDR1 MNHEY and CDR2 SVGAGI. In DNA, the CDR3 is TGTGCCAGCAGTTACACGAAAGCGGGGGCCAACGTCCTGACTTTC. As protein: CASSYTKAGANVLTF.

Ten or more counts support this clonotype. The chain is built from TRBV5-1 and TRBJ1-2; D is unclear. Germline V lookup: CDR1 SGHRS, CDR2 YFSETQ. This CDR3 region has 15 residues. V lost 2 bases to trimming and J lost 0 bases, with 11 bases between them. The CDR3 DNA reads TGCGCCAGCAGCTTCCGACGGCCAGCTAACTATGGCTACACCTTC. Protein product: CASSFRRPANYGYTF.

This clonotype was detected ten times or more. This sequence joins TRBV19 and TRBJ1-2, with 7 bases fitting TRBD1. This CDR3 is built from 13 residues. Germline-derived CDR1 and CDR2 are LNHDA and SQIVND (reference sequence). Unmatched junction bases numbered 13, after V lost 10 bases and J lost 8 bases. CDR3 sequence: CATKEGGGGGYTF. The CDR3 nucleotides read TGTGCCACTAAAGAAGGGGGCGGAGGGGGCTACACCTTC.

The sample holds many counts of this clonotype. The V gene is TRBV13, the J gene TRBJ2-7, with D maybe TRBD1 (5 bases). Trimming took off 5 bases at V and 5 bases at J, with 19 bases between the two ends. The CDR3 consists of 15 residues. Germline V gene lookup returns CDR1 PRHDT and CDR2 FYEKMQ (reference sequence). This CDR3 is CASSAQGKGLDEQYF. CDR3 DNA sequence: TGTGCCAGCAGCGCCCAAGGGAAGGGGTTGGACGAGCAGTACTTC.

This clonotype showed up many times. The chain combines TRBV6-5 with TRBJ1-4; TRBD1 aligns across 8 bases. CDR1 and CDR2 from the germline V gene are MNHEY and SVGAGI. This CDR3 spans 16 amino acids. V was clipped by 2 bases and J by 5 bases; unmatched bases: 7. The CDR3 region is CASSYGTGGRNEKLFF. The CDR3, as DNA: TGTGCCAGCAGTTACGGGACAGGTGGACGGAATGAAAAACTGTTTTTT.

This clonotype has a count of ten or more. J is TRBJ2-1 and V is TRBV4-3, with 8 bases fitting TRBD2. The CDR3 loop spans 15 amino acids. Germline V lookup: CDR1 LGHNA, CDR2 YSLEER. J gave up 3 bases and V 4 bases, and 5 bases lay outside the gene matches. CDR3 nucleotide sequence: TGCGCCAGCAGCCCGACTAGCGCGCGCTACAATGAGCAGTTCTTC. Translated, it gives CASSPTSARYNEQFF.

This clonotype was counted many times. The chain employs TRBV20-1 and TRBJ2-7, with unresolved D. CDR3 length equals 14 residues. Germline assignment: CDR1 DFQATT and CDR2 SNEGSKA (reference sequence). V shed 6 bases and J shed 3 bases, with 18 bases lying between them. CDR3 DNA: TGCAGTGCCAGAATCTCCCCAGGTTACTACGAGCAGTACTTC. It encodes CSARISPGYYEQYF.

As concerns this clonotype: Since no conserved phenylalanine or tryptophan closes the CDR3, a read error is the likely cause. The chain employs TRBV24-1 and TRBJ2-1, with 8 bases matching TRBD2. Germline assignment: CDR1 KGHDR and CDR2 SFDVKD. The CDR3 covers 18 residues. V gave up 3 bases and J gave up 5 bases; unmatched junction bases: 14. The CDR3 DNA is TGTGCCACCAGTGATCCCGGTACTAGCGGAGGACTAAACAATGAGCAGTTCCTC. The encoded protein is CATSDPGTSGGLNNEQFL.